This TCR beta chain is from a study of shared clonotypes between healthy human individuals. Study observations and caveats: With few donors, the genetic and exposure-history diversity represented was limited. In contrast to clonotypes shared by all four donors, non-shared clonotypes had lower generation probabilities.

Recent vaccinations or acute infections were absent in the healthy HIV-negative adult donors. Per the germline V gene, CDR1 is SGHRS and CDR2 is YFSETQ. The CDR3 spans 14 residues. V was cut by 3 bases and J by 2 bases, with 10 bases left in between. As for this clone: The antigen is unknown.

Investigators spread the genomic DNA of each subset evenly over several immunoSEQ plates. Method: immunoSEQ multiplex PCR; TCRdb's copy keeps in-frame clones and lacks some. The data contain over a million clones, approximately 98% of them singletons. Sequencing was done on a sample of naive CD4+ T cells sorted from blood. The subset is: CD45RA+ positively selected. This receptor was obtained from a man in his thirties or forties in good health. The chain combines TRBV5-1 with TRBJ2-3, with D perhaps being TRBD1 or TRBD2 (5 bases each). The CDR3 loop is CASSSGTDTDTQYF. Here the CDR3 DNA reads TGCGCCAGCAGCTCGGGGACGGACACAGATACGCAGTATTTT.